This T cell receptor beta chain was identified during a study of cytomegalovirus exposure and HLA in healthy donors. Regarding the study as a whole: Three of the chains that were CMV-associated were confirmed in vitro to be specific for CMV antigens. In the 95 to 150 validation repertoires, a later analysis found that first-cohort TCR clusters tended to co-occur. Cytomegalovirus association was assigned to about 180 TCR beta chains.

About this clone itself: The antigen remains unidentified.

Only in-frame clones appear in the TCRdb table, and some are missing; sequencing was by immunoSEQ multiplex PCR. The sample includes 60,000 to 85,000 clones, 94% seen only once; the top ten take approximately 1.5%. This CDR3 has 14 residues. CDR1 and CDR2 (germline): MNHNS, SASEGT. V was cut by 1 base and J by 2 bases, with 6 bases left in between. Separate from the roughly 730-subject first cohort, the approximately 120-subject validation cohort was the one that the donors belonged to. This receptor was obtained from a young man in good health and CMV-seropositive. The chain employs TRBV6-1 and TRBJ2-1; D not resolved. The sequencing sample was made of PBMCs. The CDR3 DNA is TGTGCCAGCAGTGAAGGGCTCACCTACAATGAGCAGTTCTTC. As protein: CASSEGLTYNEQFF.